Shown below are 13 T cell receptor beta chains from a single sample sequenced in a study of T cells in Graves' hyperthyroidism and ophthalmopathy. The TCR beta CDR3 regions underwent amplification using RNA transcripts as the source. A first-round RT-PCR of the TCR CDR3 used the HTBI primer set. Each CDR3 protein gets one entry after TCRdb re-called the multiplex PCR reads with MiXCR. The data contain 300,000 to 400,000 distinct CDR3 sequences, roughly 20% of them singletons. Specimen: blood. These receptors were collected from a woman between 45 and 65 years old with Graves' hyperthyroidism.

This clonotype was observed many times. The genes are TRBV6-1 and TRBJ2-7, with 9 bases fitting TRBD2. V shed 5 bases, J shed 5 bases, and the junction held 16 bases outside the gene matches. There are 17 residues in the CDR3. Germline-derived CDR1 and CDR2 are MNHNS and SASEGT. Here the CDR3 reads CASSPPSGGLAGNEQYV. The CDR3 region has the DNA TGTGCCAGCAGTCCCCCCAGCGGTGGGCTAGCGGGAAACGAGCAGTACGTC.

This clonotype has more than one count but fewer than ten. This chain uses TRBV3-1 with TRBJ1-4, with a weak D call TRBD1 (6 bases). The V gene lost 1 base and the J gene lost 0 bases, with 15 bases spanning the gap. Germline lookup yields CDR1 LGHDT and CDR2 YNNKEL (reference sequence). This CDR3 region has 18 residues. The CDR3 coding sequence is TGTGCCAGCAGCCAAGGGCTGGGCGCAGGGGCAACTAATGAAAAACTGTTTTTT. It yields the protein CASSQGLGAGATNEKLFF.

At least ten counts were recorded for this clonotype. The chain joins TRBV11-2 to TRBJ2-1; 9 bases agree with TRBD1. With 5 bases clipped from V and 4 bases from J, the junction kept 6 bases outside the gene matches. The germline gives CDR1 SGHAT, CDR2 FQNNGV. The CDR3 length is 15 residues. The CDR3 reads CASSPRDRAYNEQFF. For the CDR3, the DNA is TGTGCCAGCAGCCCCCGGGACAGGGCTTACAATGAGCAGTTCTTC.

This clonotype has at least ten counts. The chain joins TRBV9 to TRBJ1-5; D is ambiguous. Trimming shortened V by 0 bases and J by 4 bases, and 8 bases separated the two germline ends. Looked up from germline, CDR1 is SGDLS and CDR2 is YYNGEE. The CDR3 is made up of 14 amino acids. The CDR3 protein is CASSVGGLNQPQHF. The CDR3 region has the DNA TGTGCCAGCAGCGTAGGAGGGTTGAATCAGCCCCAGCATTTT.

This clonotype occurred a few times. The CDR3 sequence is CASSLVTQIEYF. For the CDR3, the DNA is TGTGCCAGCAGCTTAGTGACCCAGATAGAGTACTTC. The J gene is TRBJ2-5, the V gene TRBV7-9, with D unresolved. The V end lost 1 base, the J end lost 12 bases, and 12 bases lay between the germline ends. CDR1 SEHNR and CDR2 FQNEAQ come from the germline V gene (reference sequence). This CDR3 comprises 12 residues.

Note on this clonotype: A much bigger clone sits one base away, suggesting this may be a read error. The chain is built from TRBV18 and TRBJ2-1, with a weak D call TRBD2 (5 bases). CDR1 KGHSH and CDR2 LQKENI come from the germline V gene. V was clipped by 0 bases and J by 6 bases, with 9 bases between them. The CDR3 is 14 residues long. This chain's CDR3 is CASSPPTGCNEQFF. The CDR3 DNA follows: TGTGCCAGCTCACCACCGACGGGATGCAATGAGCAGTTCTTC.

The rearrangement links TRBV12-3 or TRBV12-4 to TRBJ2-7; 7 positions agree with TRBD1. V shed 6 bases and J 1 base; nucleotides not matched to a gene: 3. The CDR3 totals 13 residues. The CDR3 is CASRGTDSYEQYF. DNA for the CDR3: TGTGCCAGCAGGGGGACAGATTCCTACGAGCAGTACTTC.

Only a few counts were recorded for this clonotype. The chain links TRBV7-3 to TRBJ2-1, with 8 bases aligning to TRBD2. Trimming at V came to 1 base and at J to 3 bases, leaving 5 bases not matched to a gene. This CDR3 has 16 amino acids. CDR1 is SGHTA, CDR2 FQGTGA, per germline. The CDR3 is CASSLRPGLVYNEQFF. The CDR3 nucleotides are TGTGCCAGCAGCTTAAGGCCGGGACTAGTCTACAATGAGCAGTTCTTC.

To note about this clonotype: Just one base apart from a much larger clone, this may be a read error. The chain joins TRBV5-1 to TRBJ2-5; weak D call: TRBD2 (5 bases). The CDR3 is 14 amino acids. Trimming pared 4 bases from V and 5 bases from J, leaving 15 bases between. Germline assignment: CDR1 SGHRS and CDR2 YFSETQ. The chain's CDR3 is CASSASSRTETQYF. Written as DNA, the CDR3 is TGCGCCAGCAGCGCGTCTAGCAGGACCGAGACCCAGTACTTC.

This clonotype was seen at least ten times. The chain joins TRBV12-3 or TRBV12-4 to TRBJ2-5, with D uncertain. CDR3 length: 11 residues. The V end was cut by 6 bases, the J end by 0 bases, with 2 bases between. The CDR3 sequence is CASSHQETQYF. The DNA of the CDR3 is TGTGCCAGCAGCCACCAAGAGACCCAGTACTTC.

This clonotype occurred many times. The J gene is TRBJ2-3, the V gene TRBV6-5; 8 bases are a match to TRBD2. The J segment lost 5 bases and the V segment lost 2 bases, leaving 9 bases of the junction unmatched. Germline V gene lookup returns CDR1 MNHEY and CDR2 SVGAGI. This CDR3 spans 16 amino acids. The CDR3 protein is CASSYTVRGGEDTQYF. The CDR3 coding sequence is TGTGCCAGCAGTTACACGGTCCGGGGGGGCGAAGATACGCAGTATTTT.

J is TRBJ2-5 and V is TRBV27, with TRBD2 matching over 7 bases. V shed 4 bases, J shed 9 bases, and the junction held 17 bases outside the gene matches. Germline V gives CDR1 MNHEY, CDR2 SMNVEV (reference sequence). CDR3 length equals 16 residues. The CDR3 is CASSSLGARLGGAQYF. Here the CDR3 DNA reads TGTGCCAGCAGTTCCCTTGGGGCGAGGCTGGGAGGGGCCCAGTACTTC.

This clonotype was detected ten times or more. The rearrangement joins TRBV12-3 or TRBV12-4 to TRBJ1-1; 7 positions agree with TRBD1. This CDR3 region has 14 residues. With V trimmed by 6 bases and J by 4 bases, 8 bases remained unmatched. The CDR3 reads CASSSATGATEAFF. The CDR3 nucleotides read TGTGCCAGCAGCTCAGCAACAGGGGCCACTGAAGCTTTCTTT.